The clone carrying this T cell receptor (beta chain) was seen once. The sample originates from a study of long-term antiretroviral therapy in people with HIV. Survey level was the resolution at which the v3.0 immunoSEQ assay ran. The repertoire was sequenced with immunoSEQ multiplex PCR; TCRdb's copy has only in-frame clones and lacks some. The sample carries about 24,000 clones, 75% to 90% recorded once. V was pared by 3 bases and J by 8 bases, with 12 bases of the junction left unmatched. The germline CDR1 and CDR2 sequences are GTSNPN and SVGIG (reference sequence). The CDR3 spans 15 residues. The sample consisted of unsorted PBMCs, taken around 4.3 years after starting antiretroviral therapy. The V and J genes are TRBV30 and TRBJ1-2; 10 bases match TRBD1. This receptor was identified in a man aged 30-40 years with HIV. The CDR3 reads CAWRKTGTGVVGYTF. Here the CDR3 DNA reads TGTGCCTGGAGGAAAACCGGGACAGGGGTTGTCGGCTACACCTTC.